The entry below gives a single T cell receptor (beta chain) sequence along with its context. Libraries were prepared by immunoSEQ multiplex PCR; TCRdb keeps only in-frame clonotypes and omits some of them. There are about 96,000 clones in the sample; around 80% occur only once, and around 3.6% lies in the top ten. The V gene's germline CDR1 is MGHRA and CDR2 YSYEKL. V gave up 1 base and J gave up 6 bases, with 12 bases separating them. The CDR3 loop spans 14 amino acids. These data originate in a study of memory CD4+ T cells and cytomegalovirus serostatus. The sort gate was single viable CD3+CD4+CD8-CD45RO+ cells for memory CD4+ T cells.

The sample taken for sequencing was memory CD4+ T cells from blood. This chain links TRBV4-1 with TRBJ1-2, with D maybe TRBD1 (5 bases). The origin of this receptor is an adult in good health and CMV-seropositive. CDR3 region: CASSQVSTANGYTF. The DNA of the CDR3 is TGCGCCAGCAGCCAAGTATCGACAGCTAATGGCTACACCTTC.